Presented here are 23 T cell receptor beta chains from one specimen sequenced in a study of blood T cell repertoires in COVID-19. The assay was immunoSEQ multiplex PCR, and TCRdb's table has in-frame clones only and misses some. The repertoire holds about 170,000 clones, over 75% seen once, with around 2.7% in the top ten. Sequencing was performed on peripheral blood. These receptors were taken from a man between 65 and 85 years old with acute or convalescent COVID-19.

This clone showed up just once. This chain connects TRBV6-2 or TRBV6-3 to TRBJ2-3, with 10 nucleotides matching TRBD2. V was clipped by 4 bases and J by 1 base; unmatched bases: 5. The CDR3 totals 16 residues. CDR1 is MNHEY, CDR2 SVGEGT, per germline. In DNA, the CDR3 is TGTGCCAGCAGTTCACGCCTAGCGGGGGGCACAGATACGCAGTATTTT. Translated, it gives CASSSRLAGGTDTQYF.

The V gene is TRBV28, the J gene TRBJ2-7; a weak D match, TRBD2 (5 bases). The germline CDR1 and CDR2 sequences are MDHEN and SYDVKM. Between the trimmed V and J ends, which lost 2 bases and 0 bases, there was a span of 11 bases. The CDR3 is 15 residues long. CDR3 protein: CASSLGGSHSYEQYF. DNA of the CDR3: TGTGCCAGCAGTTTAGGCGGGTCACACTCCTACGAGCAGTACTTC.

The genes are TRBV10-1 and TRBJ2-1; 11 bases are a match to TRBD2. The junction had 15 bases not matched to a gene; V was cut back by 7 bases and J by 13 bases. CDR3 length: 15 amino acids. The V gene's germline CDR1 is WNHNN and CDR2 SYGVQD (reference sequence). The CDR3 is CASTQGPSGGYPQFF. The DNA for the CDR3 is TGCGCCAGCACCCAAGGGCCTAGCGGGGGGTATCCCCAGTTCTTC.

The rearrangement links TRBV4-1 to TRBJ1-2; no definite D call. Per the germline V gene, CDR1 is MGHRA and CDR2 is YSYEKL. V was shortened by 0 bases and J by 0 bases, with 11 bases between the two germline ends. This CDR3 comprises 16 residues. For the CDR3, the DNA is TGCGCCAGCAGCCAAGATTCGCAATTAGCTAACTATGGCTACACCTTC. This sequence encodes CASSQDSQLANYGYTF.

The genes are TRBV14 and TRBJ2-7; 8 bases fit TRBD2. After removal of 1 base from V and 8 bases from J, the junction contained 10 bases not matched to a gene. Germline V gene data show CDR1 as SGHDN and CDR2 as FVKESK. The CDR3 runs to 15 residues. The CDR3 region has the DNA TGTGCCAGCAGCCAAGGTGCGGCGGGAGGTGCCCAGCAGTACTTC. Protein: CASSQGAAGGAQQYF. The variable domain in full, with the rest retrieved from reference TRBV14 and TRBJ2-7, is EAGVTQFPSHSVIEKGQTVTLRCDPISGHDNLYWYRRVMGKEIKFLLHFVKESKQDESGMPNNRFLAERTGGTYSTLKVQPAELEDSGVYFCASSQGAAGGAQQYFGPGTRLTVT.

This clone was seen more than once but under ten times. The chain links TRBV7-9 to TRBJ2-5; 8 positions match TRBD2. This CDR3 comprises 18 residues. Losses at the gene ends were 4 bases for V and 5 bases for J; bases not matched to a gene: 18. Germline values: CDR1 SEHNR, CDR2 FQNEAQ (reference sequence). CDR3 coding DNA: TGTGCCAGCAGCTACCCTAGGGAGGGTAGCGGGGAACCGGAGACCCAGTACTTC. Its translation: CASSYPREGSGEPETQYF.

This clone was counted between two and nine times. This chain joins TRBV5-1 and TRBJ2-1; 8 nucleotides agree with TRBD2. Looked up from germline, CDR1 is SGHRS and CDR2 is YFSETQ. The CDR3 is 14 amino acids. Losses at the gene ends were 0 bases for V and 6 bases for J; bases not matched to a gene: 2. This CDR3 is CASSLVSGVNEQFF. CDR3 coding DNA: TGCGCCAGCAGCTTGGTTAGCGGGGTCAATGAGCAGTTCTTC.

The chain recombines TRBV7-9 with TRBJ2-3; TRBD2 agrees at 10 bases. Germline V gene sequence: CDR1 SEHNR, CDR2 FQNEAQ (reference sequence). There are 19 residues in the CDR3. The V and J ends lost 5 bases and 0 bases, in that order; junction bases with no gene match: 14. The CDR3 sequence is CASSRLGAGGGASTDTQYF. In nucleotides, the CDR3 is TGTGCCAGCAGCCGGCTCGGAGCGGGAGGGGGAGCTAGCACAGATACGCAGTATTTT.

The genes are TRBV5-3 and TRBJ2-3; weak D call: TRBD2 (6 bases). TRBV5-3 is marked as an open reading frame, function uncertain. This CDR3 is built from 12 residues. V lost 1 base to trimming and J lost 8 bases, with 8 bases between them. CDR3 nucleotides: TGTGCCAGAAGCTTGAGGAGGGCTACGCAGTATTTT. This sequence encodes CARSLRRATQYF.

The chain has TRBV19 and TRBJ1-2; 8 bases are shared with TRBD1. Germline CDR1 and CDR2: LNHDA and SQIVND (reference sequence). Unmatched junction bases numbered 6, after V lost 6 bases and J lost 6 bases. The CDR3 is made up of 13 amino acids. The CDR3 reads CASSGTGGNGYTF. Here the CDR3 DNA reads TGTGCCAGTAGCGGAACAGGGGGAAATGGCTACACCTTC.

This rearrangement joins TRBV7-9 to TRBJ2-1; unclear D gene. This CDR3 is 13 amino acids long. Germline V gives CDR1 SEHNR, CDR2 FQNEAQ (reference sequence). Trimming stripped 8 bases from V and 5 bases from J, with 13 bases between. CDR3 sequence: CASLQLLDNEQFF. CDR3 sequence (DNA): TGTGCCAGCCTTCAGCTTCTAGACAATGAGCAGTTCTTC.

The sample holds a few counts of this clone. The chain has TRBV6-6 and TRBJ1-5; D perhaps matches TRBD1 (5 bases). Germline V gene lookup returns CDR1 MNHNY and CDR2 SVGAGI (reference sequence). V lost 4 bases, J lost 1 base, and 14 bases lay in between. The CDR3 consists of 16 residues. CDR3 amino acids: CASSFRPAGSNQPQHF. The CDR3, as DNA: TGTGCCAGCAGTTTCCGGCCGGCAGGGAGCAATCAGCCCCAGCATTTT.

This chain joins TRBV27 and TRBJ2-3, with TRBD2 matching over 10 bases. The CDR3 is 13 residues long. V trimming: 7 bases; J trimming: 4 bases; junction bases outside the gene matches: 2. Germline V gene lookup returns CDR1 MNHEY and CDR2 SMNVEV (reference sequence). CDR3 sequence: CASTGLAADTQYF. In DNA form, the CDR3 reads TGTGCCAGCACCGGACTAGCGGCAGATACGCAGTATTTT.

The genes are TRBV5-1 and TRBJ1-4, with D tentatively TRBD1 (5 bases). Germline CDR1 is SGHRS and CDR2 is YFSETQ. V was cut by 1 base and J by 8 bases, with 15 bases left in between. CDR3 size: 15 residues. The CDR3 region is CASSLRWGVGEKLFF. The CDR3 DNA reads as TGCGCCAGCAGCTTGAGGTGGGGCGTGGGGGAAAAACTGTTTTTT. The full variable domain, with the rest looked up from reference TRBV5-1 and TRBJ1-4, is KAGVTQTPRYLIKTRGQQVTLSCSPISGHRSVSWYQQTPGQGLQFLFEYFSETQRNKGNFPGRFSGRQFSNSRSEMNVSTLELGDSALYLCASSLRWGVGEKLFFGSGTQLSVL.

V and J are TRBV9 and TRBJ1-1, with D possibly being TRBD1 (6 bases). V lost 4 bases, J lost 3 bases, and 16 bases lay in between. CDR3 length equals 15 residues. CDR1 SGDLS and CDR2 YYNGEE come from the germline V gene. In DNA form, the CDR3 reads TGTGCCAGCAGCCCCCACAGGGTAGAATACACTGAAGCTTTCTTT. Its translation is CASSPHRVEYTEAFF.

This clone was counted a few times. This CDR3 is CASSTMNTEAFF. Written as DNA, the CDR3 is TGTGCCAGCTCGACAATGAACACTGAAGCTTTCTTT. The chain couples TRBV12-3 or TRBV12-4 to TRBJ1-1; D is uncertain. V dropped 8 bases and J dropped 0 bases, with 7 bases sitting between them. The CDR3 runs to 12 residues.

V and J are TRBV9 and TRBJ2-2, with 9 bases lining up with TRBD1. Trimming removed 4 bases from V and 1 base from J; junction bases left unmatched: 11. The CDR3 spans 18 residues. CDR1 is SGDLS and CDR2 is YYNGEE in the germline V gene. CDR3 sequence reads: CASSSQRTGQGNTGELFF. DNA of the CDR3: TGTGCCAGCAGCTCCCAGAGGACGGGACAGGGGAACACCGGGGAGCTGTTTTTT. Complete variable domain (other parts from reference TRBV9 and TRBJ2-2): DSGVTQTPKHLITATGQRVTLRCSPRSGDLSVYWYQQSLDQGLQFLIQYYNGEERAKGNILERFSAQQFPDLHSELNLSSLELGDSALYFCASSSQRTGQGNTGELFFGEGSRLTVL.

V gene TRBV5-1 combines with J gene TRBJ2-1; maybe TRBD2 (6 bases). V dropped 10 bases and J dropped 2 bases, with 19 bases sitting between them. The germline CDR1 and CDR2 sequences are SGHRS and YFSETQ. The CDR3 covers 15 residues. The CDR3 region has the DNA TGCGCCTCCTCGCGGGACCCCGGGGCCTACAATGAGCAGTTCTTC. Translated, it gives CASSRDPGAYNEQFF.

Only a few counts were recorded for this clone. The chain combines TRBV6-1 with TRBJ1-6, with D maybe TRBD1 (6 bases). Germline-derived CDR1 and CDR2 are MNHNS and SASEGT. V dropped 1 base and J dropped 13 bases, with 11 bases sitting between them. The CDR3 has 13 amino acids. The CDR3 bases are TGTGCCAGCAGTGAAGACAGGGTTCCCCCCCTCCACTTT. Its protein product is CASSEDRVPPLHF.

As for this clone: One junction end disagrees with the germline gene, perhaps due to a read error. In DNA form, the CDR3 reads TGTGCCAGCACCTTCCCGGGAGGAGACTCCTTCGAGCAGTACTTC. It is translated as CASTFPGGDSFEQYF. The V and J genes are TRBV6-6 and TRBJ2-7; TRBD2 aligns across 7 bases. CDR1 MNHNY and CDR2 SVGAGI come from the germline V gene (reference sequence). The CDR3 runs to 15 residues.

This rearrangement joins TRBV5-1 to TRBJ2-1; weak D call: TRBD2 (6 bases). The CDR3 loop spans 18 amino acids. The V end was cut by 0 bases, the J end by 0 bases, with 16 bases between. CDR1 is SGHRS, CDR2 YFSETQ, per germline. This CDR3 reads CASSLESGGASSYNEQFF. As DNA, the CDR3 is TGCGCCAGCAGCTTGGAATCAGGCGGGGCCAGCTCCTACAATGAGCAGTTCTTC.

Concerning this clone itself: A junction end diverges from the germline sequence, so it may reflect a read error. J is TRBJ1-5 and V is TRBV7-7; D unresolved. The CDR3 consists of 13 residues. The V gene's germline CDR1 is SSHAT and CDR2 FNYEAQ (reference sequence). This chain's CDR3 is CASSLGSGQPQHF. The CDR3 DNA sequence: TGTGCTAGCAGCTTAGGATCAGGTCAGCCCCAGCATTTT. Full variable domain (outside the CDR3, taken from reference TRBV7-7 and TRBJ1-5): GAGVSQSPRYKVTKRGQDVTLRCDPISSHATLYWYQQALGQGPEFLTYFNYEAQPDKSGLPSDRFSAERPEGSISTLTIQRTEQRDSAMYRCASSLGSGQPQHFGDGTRLSIL.

The V gene is TRBV30, the J gene TRBJ1-1; 7 bases map to TRBD1. Per the germline V gene, CDR1 is GTSNPN and CDR2 is SVGIG (reference sequence). This CDR3 spans 15 amino acids. Trimming cost V 4 bases and J 6 bases; bases outside gene matches: 14. CDR3 nucleotides: TGTGCCTGGACGGAGGGGGCAGGCCCCGTTGCTGAAGCTTTCTTT. Translation: CAWTEGAGPVAEAFF.